This TCR beta chain derives from a study of blood T cells in healthy people across ages. Findings and caveats of the study: As naive T cell percentage varied, TCR beta diversity correlated strongly with it.

Sample-barcoded 5' priming and a J-beta primer mix drove a second PCR of 7 to 11 cycles. From the 5' RACE reads, TCRdb called clonotypes with MiXCR, one entry per CDR3 protein. The sample records about 780,000 distinct CDR3 sequences, about 46% being singletons. Trimming removed 1 base from V and 4 bases from J; junction bases left unmatched: 10. Germline V gene lookup returns CDR1 KGHSH and CDR2 LQKENI. The CDR3 loop spans 16 amino acids. This clonotype was counted only a few times. Its antigen is unidentified. The source material was blood. This TCR was sampled from a man of 80 years or more in good health. The chain joins TRBV18 to TRBJ2-7; TRBD2 agrees at 7 bases. This CDR3 is CASSPQSGEPLYEQYF. DNA for the CDR3: TGTGCCAGCTCACCACAAAGCGGGGAGCCCTTATACGAGCAGTACTTC.